The rows below give T cell receptor beta chains drawn from one sample of a study of blood T cell repertoires in COVID-19. The assay was immunoSEQ multiplex PCR, and TCRdb's table has in-frame clones only and misses some. The sample carries 55,000 or so clones, approximately 87% recorded once. Material for sequencing was peripheral blood. The receptors were sampled from a man in his fifties or sixties with active or convalescent COVID-19. The CDR3 runs from the conserved cysteine through the conserved F or W. D genes are given only for firm matches. Only part of the rows carry a size: once, few, many, or a class if the clone is expanded.

D: TRBD1
J: TRBJ1-2
size: NA
V: TRBV3-1/TRBV3-2
DNA: TGTGCCAGCAGCCGGGGACAGGGGCATGGCTACACCTTC
CDR3: CASSRGQGHGYTF

D: NA
J: TRBJ2-2
size: NA
V: TRBV7-3
DNA: TGTGCCAGCAGCTTAAGGGTCGGGGAGAACACCGGGGAGCTGTTTTTT
CDR3: CASSLRVGENTGELFF

D: TRBD1
J: TRBJ2-2
size: NA
V: TRBV15
DNA: TGTGCCACCAGCGAGCGGACAGGGGGGATCGGGGAGCTGTTTTTT
CDR3: CATSERTGGIGELFF

D: NA
J: TRBJ1-1
size: NA
V: TRBV29-1
DNA: TGCAGCGTCCAAAGTCTAGGCCCAATTGAAGCTTTCTTT
CDR3: CSVQSLGPIEAFF

D: NA
J: TRBJ1-3
size: NA
V: TRBV7-3
DNA: TGTGCCAGCAGCGTAGGGCGGGGCTCTGGAAACACCATATATTTT
CDR3: CASSVGRGSGNTIYF

D: TRBD1
J: TRBJ2-1
size: once
V: TRBV12-5
DNA: TGTGCTAGTGGTTCGGACAGGAGCTCCTACAATGAGCAGTTCTTC
CDR3: CASGSDRSSYNEQFF

D: TRBD1
J: TRBJ2-1
size: NA
V: TRBV18
DNA: TGTGCCAGCTCACCGGACAGGGGGAGCGATGAGCAGTTCTTC
CDR3: CASSPDRGSDEQFF

D: TRBD2
J: TRBJ2-3
size: NA
V: TRBV6-5
DNA: TGTGCCAGCCGGCTAGCGGCTAGCACAGATACGCAGTATTTT
CDR3: CASRLAASTDTQYF

D: TRBD2
J: TRBJ2-7
size: NA
V: TRBV9
DNA: TGTGCCAGCAGCGTGATAGCGGGGGGCCCCCCCTACGAGCAGTACTTC
CDR3: CASSVIAGGPPYEQYF

D: NA
J: TRBJ1-2
size: few
V: TRBV28
DNA: TGTGCCAGCAGTACAGGGTATGGCTACACCTTC
CDR3: CASSTGYGYTF

D: TRBD1
J: TRBJ2-4
size: NA
V: TRBV6-5
DNA: TGTGCCAGCAGTTCCCGGGACAGCAAGAACATTCAGTACTTC
CDR3: CASSSRDSKNIQYF

D: TRBD2
J: TRBJ2-5
size: NA
V: TRBV3-1/TRBV3-2
DNA: TGTGCCAGCAGCCAAGGGGGACTAGCGGGACAAGAGACCCAGTACTTC
CDR3: CASSQGGLAGQETQYF

D: NA
J: TRBJ2-2
size: few
V: TRBV24-1
DNA: TGTGCCACCAGTGATTTGGGAGGGGGCGCTTTTGCCACCGGGGAGCTGTTTTTT
CDR3: CATSDLGGGAFATGELFF

D: NA
J: TRBJ2-7
size: NA
V: TRBV15
DNA: TGTGCCACCAGCAGAGAAAGGGGGTACTACGAGCAGTACTTC
CDR3: CATSRERGYYEQYF

D: TRBD1
J: TRBJ1-4
size: NA
V: TRBV5-1
DNA: TGCGCCAGCAGCTTGACCGGGACAGGTACTGAAAAACTGTTTTTT
CDR3: CASSLTGTGTEKLFF

D: NA
J: TRBJ1-1
size: once
V: TRBV5-1
DNA: TGCGCCAGCAGCTTGACCAGGGAAAGGGGCACTGAAGCTTTCTTT
CDR3: CASSLTRERGTEAFF

D: TRBD1
J: TRBJ1-6
size: once
V: TRBV30
DNA: TGTGCCTGGAGTGGGGACAGTTCGTATAATTCACCCCTCCACTTT
CDR3: CAWSGDSSYNSPLHF

D: TRBD1
J: TRBJ1-3
size: NA
V: TRBV7-2
DNA: TGTGCCAGCAGCTTAGTAAGACAGGGGGCTTCCTCTGGAAACACCATATATTTT
CDR3: CASSLVRQGASSGNTIYF

D: NA
J: TRBJ1-5
size: NA
V: TRBV7-9
DNA: TGTGCCAGCAGCTTAGTAGGGGAGGACAATCAGCCCCAGCATTTT
CDR3: CASSLVGEDNQPQHF

D: TRBD1
J: TRBJ2-7
size: NA
V: TRBV5-8
DNA: TGTGCCAGCAGCTTGAGGGTGGGACAGGCTATACTCAAGGGGAACTACGAGCAGTACTTC
CDR3: CASSLRVGQAILKGNYEQYF

D: TRBD2
J: TRBJ2-3
size: NA
V: TRBV9
DNA: TGTGCCAGCAGCGTAGGACCGCGGGGGGGAGGCACAGATACGCAGTATTTT
CDR3: CASSVGPRGGGTDTQYF

D: NA
J: TRBJ1-2
size: NA
V: TRBV27
DNA: TGTGCCAGCAGTAATACCAGGGGTCGAAACTATGGCTACACCTTC
CDR3: CASSNTRGRNYGYTF

D: TRBD2
J: TRBJ2-2
size: NA
V: TRBV10-3
DNA: TGTGCCATCAGCCTGGGACTAGCGGGCACCGGGGAGCTGTTTTTT
CDR3: CAISLGLAGTGELFF

D: NA
J: TRBJ2-6
size: NA
V: TRBV29-1
DNA: TGCAGCGTTGCTAATGGGGCCAACGTCCTGACTTTC
CDR3: CSVANGANVLTF

D: TRBD2
J: TRBJ2-1
size: NA
V: TRBV30
DNA: TGTGCCTGGAGTGTAGCGGGAGTCTTCAATGAGCAGTTCTTC
CDR3: CAWSVAGVFNEQFF

D: NA
J: TRBJ1-6
size: NA
V: TRBV21-1
DNA: TGTGCCAGCAGCAAAGGGCCTCCTCATCAGGGCAATTCACCCCTCCACTTT
CDR3: CASSKGPPHQGNSPLHF

D: NA
J: TRBJ2-1
size: NA
V: TRBV7-2
DNA: TGTGCCAGCAGCTTAGCCCGCCAGCGATGGGAGCAGTTCTTC
CDR3: CASSLARQRWEQFF

D: TRBD1
J: TRBJ2-5
size: NA
V: TRBV15
DNA: TGTGCCACCAGCAGCCTTGAGGGGGCCGGGGAGACCCAGTACTTC
CDR3: CATSSLEGAGETQYF

D: TRBD1
J: TRBJ1-2
size: NA
V: TRBV7-9
DNA: TGTGCCAGCAGCCCCCCAACGACAGGGCCCTATGGCTACACCTTC
CDR3: CASSPPTTGPYGYTF

D: NA
J: TRBJ1-2
size: once
V: TRBV10-1
DNA: TGCGCCAGCAGTGAAAGGTCCCTTGGTGTGGGGCTTAGTGGCTACACCTTC
CDR3: CASSERSLGVGLSGYTF

D: NA
J: TRBJ2-7
size: NA
V: TRBV11-3
DNA: TGTGCCAGCAGAGGAGACTACTTTCCGTCCTACGAGCAGTACTTC
CDR3: CASRGDYFPSYEQYF

D: NA
J: TRBJ2-7
size: NA
V: TRBV4-1
DNA: TGCGCCAGCAGCCAAGATCGAGGCGAGCAGTACTTC
CDR3: CASSQDRGEQYF

D: TRBD1
J: TRBJ1-2
size: NA
V: TRBV28
DNA: TGTGCCAGCAGCCCGGACAGGCTTGGCTACACCTTC
CDR3: CASSPDRLGYTF

D: TRBD2
J: TRBJ2-1
size: NA
V: TRBV5-4
DNA: TGTGCCAGCAGCCCCACTAGCGGGCTCAACAATGAGCAGTTCTTC
CDR3: CASSPTSGLNNEQFF

D: TRBD2
J: TRBJ2-2
size: NA
V: TRBV28
DNA: TGTGCCAGCAGTAGGCTGACGGGGGGTCTCACCGGGGAGCTGTTTTTT
CDR3: CASSRLTGGLTGELFF

D: TRBD2
J: TRBJ2-1
size: NA
V: TRBV10-3
DNA: TGTGCCACCGCGGGAGGGGGCAAGGGCAATGAGCAGTTCTTC
CDR3: CATAGGGKGNEQFF

D: NA
J: TRBJ1-1
size: NA
V: TRBV4-2
DNA: TGTGCCAGCAGAGACACAGGGCGGGCGAACACTGAAGCTTTCTTT
CDR3: CASRDTGRANTEAFF

D: NA
J: TRBJ2-2
size: NA
V: TRBV30
DNA: TGTGCAGTCGACCCGGGTAACACCGGGGAGCTGTTTTTT
CDR3: CAVDPGNTGELFF

D: NA
J: TRBJ1-1
size: NA
V: TRBV19
DNA: TGTGCCAGTAGTATAGAGGCGGACAGTGAAGCTTTCTTT
CDR3: CASSIEADSEAFF

D: NA
J: TRBJ1-2
size: NA
V: TRBV10-1
DNA: TGCGCCAGCAGTGAGGACAGGTTCAACTATGGCTACACCTTC
CDR3: CASSEDRFNYGYTF

D: NA
J: TRBJ2-7
size: NA
V: TRBV9
DNA: TGTGCCAGCAGCCGGGGTCTGATCGACGAGCAGTACTTC
CDR3: CASSRGLIDEQYF

D: NA
J: TRBJ1-2
size: NA
V: TRBV28
DNA: TGTGCCAGCAGTTTGAAGGCAGGGGAGATCTGGAGCTATGGCTACACCTTC
CDR3: CASSLKAGEIWSYGYTF

D: NA
J: TRBJ2-2
size: NA
V: TRBV5-1
DNA: TGCGCCAGCAGCTTGGGGTCGGGATGGGCCGGGGAGCTGTTTTTT
CDR3: CASSLGSGWAGELFF

D: NA
J: TRBJ2-2
size: NA
V: TRBV7-2
DNA: TGTGCCAGCAGCTTAAGCCCCAGGGTCACCGGGGAGCTGTTTTTT
CDR3: CASSLSPRVTGELFF

D: NA
J: TRBJ1-5
size: NA
V: TRBV18
DNA: TGTGCCAGCTCACCTACTGCGGGGCAGCCCCAGCATTTT
CDR3: CASSPTAGQPQHF

D: NA
J: TRBJ1-6
size: NA
V: TRBV5-1
DNA: TGCGCCAGCAGCTCCAACGGACAGTCGACTCCCCTCCACTTT
CDR3: CASSSNGQSTPLHF

D: NA
J: TRBJ2-1
size: NA
V: TRBV6-1
DNA: TGTGCCAGCAGTGAAGCCCTATACAATGAGCAGTTCTTC
CDR3: CASSEALYNEQFF

D: NA
J: TRBJ2-1
size: NA
V: TRBV18
DNA: TGTGCCAGCTCGGTGTCAGCGGGCAAACACAATGAGCAGTTCTTC
CDR3: CASSVSAGKHNEQFF

D: TRBD2
J: TRBJ2-1
size: once
V: TRBV10-1
DNA: TGCGCCAGCAGTGTTCGCGGGAGGGTGGATGAGCAGTTCTTC
CDR3: CASSVRGRVDEQFF

D: TRBD1
J: TRBJ1-1
size: NA
V: TRBV25-1
DNA: TGTGCCAGTAGTGAACACGCAGGGGGTAAGAACACTGAAGCTTTCTTT
CDR3: CASSEHAGGKNTEAFF

D: TRBD1
J: TRBJ2-3
size: NA
V: TRBV6-5
DNA: TGTGCCAGCATGACAGGGGGACGATATACGCAGTATTTT
CDR3: CASMTGGRYTQYF

D: TRBD1
J: TRBJ1-2
size: once
V: TRBV27
DNA: TGTGCCAGCAGTTTGGACAGGGACTATGGCTACACCTTC
CDR3: CASSLDRDYGYTF

D: NA
J: TRBJ2-3
size: NA
V: TRBV7-9
DNA: TGTGCCAGCAGCTTAGACACAGGGTGGGGGGGGACGGATTTT
CDR3: CASSLDTGWGGTDF

D: TRBD1
J: TRBJ1-2
size: NA
V: TRBV29-1
DNA: TGCAGCGTTGAAGACAGGGGGCGAGTTGGGTACACCTTC
CDR3: CSVEDRGRVGYTF

D: NA
J: TRBJ2-7
size: NA
V: TRBV9
DNA: TGTGCCAGCAGCGTAGAGGATAGCGACCTCAACGAGCAGTACTTC
CDR3: CASSVEDSDLNEQYF

D: NA
J: TRBJ2-6
size: NA
V: TRBV27
DNA: TGTGCCTCGAAGAGGCAGAGCTCTGGGGCCAACGTCCTGACTTTC
CDR3: CASKRQSSGANVLTF

D: TRBD1
J: TRBJ2-7
size: NA
V: TRBV6-2/TRBV6-3
DNA: TGTGCCAGCAGTTTTTGGACAGGTAGCTCCTACGAGCAGTACTTC
CDR3: CASSFWTGSSYEQYF

D: NA
J: TRBJ1-1
size: NA
V: TRBV30
DNA: TGTGCCTGGAGTCCCGGATTAGCCGAAGCTTTCTTT
CDR3: CAWSPGLAEAFF

D: NA
J: TRBJ1-1
size: NA
V: TRBV7-9
DNA: TGTGCCAGCAGCCCCCGTGAGGGAGGGAACACTGAAGCTTTCTTT
CDR3: CASSPREGGNTEAFF

D: TRBD1
J: TRBJ1-1
size: NA
V: TRBV15
DNA: TGTGCCACCAGCAGGGAACAGGGGGGCACTGAAGCTTTCTTT
CDR3: CATSREQGGTEAFF